Listed below are T cell receptor beta chains from one sample, sequenced in a study of CD8 T cells in ankylosing spondylitis. MiXCR, applied by TCRdb to the 5' RACE reads, yields one record per CDR3 protein. Altogether about 250,000 distinct CDR3 sequences are present, under 30% being singletons, with the ten largest covering around 0.58%. Sequencing was performed on blood, either unsorted or a sorted T cell fraction (not recorded which). The source of these receptors is a male donor with ankylosing spondylitis or in good health (not recorded which). The CDR3 runs from the conserved cysteine through the conserved F or W. The D gene is left open where the match is weak. Only part of the rows carry a size: once, few, many, or a class if the clone is expanded.

v_call,clone_size,j_call,d_call,cdr3_nt,cdr3_aa
TRBV20-1,.,TRBJ1-5,.,TGCAGTGCCAGGACACCCGTACAGCCCCAGCATTTT,CSARTPVQPQHF
TRBV20-1,.,TRBJ2-6,TRBD1,TGCAGTGCGCAACAGGGGCCTGGGGCCAACGTCCTGACTTTC,CSAQQGPGANVLTF
TRBV12-3/TRBV12-4,.,TRBJ2-6,.,TGTGCCAGCAGGGGGCACTCTGGGGCCAACGTCCTGACTTTC,CASRGHSGANVLTF
TRBV10-3,.,TRBJ2-2,.,TGTGCCATCAGACAGGACGGGAGGAACACCGGGGAGCTGTTTTTT,CAIRQDGRNTGELFF
TRBV20-1,.,TRBJ2-1,TRBD2,TGCAGTGCCCTCTCTCAGCGGGGGGGATCCTACAATGAGCAGTTCTTC,CSALSQRGGSYNEQFF
TRBV27,many,TRBJ2-7,.,TGTGCCAGCAGTGCTATTTGGGGCATGACGGCTCGCTACGAGCAGTACTTC,CASSAIWGMTARYEQYF
TRBV6-6,.,TRBJ2-1,.,TGTGCCAGCACCCGTACTGGATACAATGAGCAGTTCTTC,CASTRTGYNEQFF
TRBV14,many,TRBJ2-5,.,TGTGCCAGCAGCCATGGAAGGGAGACCCAGTACTTC,CASSHGRETQYF
TRBV10-1,.,TRBJ2-3,.,TGCGCCAGCAGTGTTGGACTGCCATCAGATACGCAGTATTTT,CASSVGLPSDTQYF
TRBV10-3,.,TRBJ2-3,TRBD2,TGTGCCATCAGTGATATAGCGGGGGTTGCCGATACGCAGTATTTT,CAISDIAGVADTQYF
TRBV4-2,many,TRBJ2-5,.,TGTGCCAGCAGCCAAGGGAGCTCCCAAGAGACCCAGTACTTC,CASSQGSSQETQYF
TRBV29-1,.,TRBJ2-3,.,TGCAGCGTTGAACTTCAGGTTGGCGCAGATACGCAGTATTTT,CSVELQVGADTQYF
TRBV20-1,few,TRBJ1-2,TRBD1,TGCAGTGCCCGTCCCGGGACAGGGACCTATGGCTACACCTTC,CSARPGTGTYGYTF
TRBV7-9,.,TRBJ2-3,TRBD1,TGTGCCAGCAGCTTAGCGCGGCAGGGGGCCGCAGATACGCAGTATTTT,CASSLARQGAADTQYF
TRBV10-3,.,TRBJ1-1,.,TGTGCCATCAGGGAGGGTGGGGATGAAGCTTTCTTT,CAIREGGDEAFF
TRBV6-1,.,TRBJ2-2,.,TGTGCCAGCAGTACGGAGACAGAAACCGGGGAGCTGTTTTTT,CASSTETETGELFF
TRBV6-1,many,TRBJ1-1,TRBD1,TGTGCCAGCAGTCCCCACATGACAGGGCGAGACACTGAAGCTTTCTTT,CASSPHMTGRDTEAFF
TRBV20-1,few,TRBJ2-7,.,TGCAGTGCTGAAAGGACGAGGGCCTACGAGCAGTACTTC,CSAERTRAYEQYF
TRBV12-3/TRBV12-4,few,TRBJ2-7,.,TGTGCCAGCAGTCTGACACCCCACTACGAGCAGTACTTC,CASSLTPHYEQYF
TRBV12-3/TRBV12-4,few,TRBJ2-7,.,TGTGCCAGCAGTTTGAGCGGAATAAATGAGCAGTACTTC,CASSLSGINEQYF